One sample yielded the 21 T cell receptor beta chains listed below, sequenced in a study of T-cell reconstitution after alpha-beta-depleted transplantation in children listed by TCRdb under 2016. Sample treatment or condition, as interpreted from the label and publication: allogeneic hematopoietic cell transplantation with graft depleted of TCRalphabeta T cells and CD19 B cells. Libraries came from PCR. The instrument given in TCRdb is Illumina HiSeq 2500. TCR libraries were prepared with molecular barcoding, using unique molecular identifiers to normalize TCRbeta repertoire quantification. TCRdb trimmed public reads at Q25 via fastp, called clones via MiXCR and kept in-frame beta chains. Rows with one shared CDR3 protein collapse into an entry with the most common genes and DNA. The sample table shows about 830,000 distinct CDR3 sequences, and about 15% are seen once. The ten most abundant clones make up around 5.3% of the sample.

The sequences come from PBMCs, mostly from graft donor cells, collected 360 days after TCRalphabeta/CD19-depleted stem cell transplant. These receptors all stem from a male patient aged 10 to 17 who had a stem cell transplant for acute lymphoblastic leukemia, so the T cells may come from the graft donor.

At least ten counts were recorded for this clonotype. This chain uses TRBV5-1 with TRBJ2-1, with 12 bases fitting TRBD2. Germline V CDR1 and CDR2: SGHRS, YFSETQ. V was pared by 1 base and J by 10 bases, with 9 bases of the junction left unmatched. CDR3 length: 16 residues. CDR3 bases: TGCGCCAGCAGCTTGTCCCAGCTAGCGGGAGGGCCAGAGCAGTTCTTC. This gives the protein CASSLSQLAGGPEQFF.

The rearrangement uses TRBV29-1 and TRBJ2-7; D might be TRBD2 (5 bases). The CDR3 extends over 16 amino acids. Germline loops: CDR1 SQVTM, CDR2 ANQGSEA. The V and J ends lost 2 bases and 0 bases respectively, with 17 bases between them. CDR3 coding DNA: TGCAGCGTTGAACTGACTACCGGAGCCAGCTCCTACGAGCAGTACTTC. Encoded protein: CSVELTTGASSYEQYF.

As regards this clonotype: This may arise from a read error, as a much more abundant clone is one base away. J is TRBJ1-1 and V is TRBV27; 7 nucleotides align to TRBD1. The CDR3 runs 15 residues. CDR1 is MNHEY, CDR2 SMNVEV, per germline (reference sequence). The CDR3 DNA follows: TGTGCCGGCAGTTTAATAGGCAGGGGGGAGACTGAAGCTTTCTTT. This codes for CAGSLIGRGETEAFF.

The CDR3 nucleotides read TGCGCCAGCAGCTTGTTAGCATCTGGGGACAATGAGCAGTTCTTC. Its translation: CASSLLASGDNEQFF. The chain carries TRBV5-1 and TRBJ2-1; D unresolved. This CDR3 comprises 15 residues. The germline V gene encodes CDR1 SGHRS and CDR2 YFSETQ. V was cut by 1 base and J by 5 bases, with 13 bases left in between.

The J gene is TRBJ2-7, the V gene TRBV27, with D hard to call. V lost 3 bases to trimming and J lost 1 base, with 10 bases between them. CDR3 length: 14 amino acids. Germline V gene lookup returns CDR1 MNHEY and CDR2 SMNVEV (reference sequence). The CDR3: CASSFWRHSYEQYF. The DNA for the CDR3 is TGTGCCAGCAGTTTTTGGAGACATTCCTACGAGCAGTACTTC.

The rearrangement links TRBV5-1 to TRBJ2-7; no firm D call. Trimming shortened V by 4 bases and J by 3 bases, and 11 bases separated the two germline ends. CDR3 length: 13 residues. Germline V CDR1 and CDR2: SGHRS, YFSETQ. The CDR3 sequence is CASSIYGVYEQYF. The DNA of the CDR3 is TGCGCCAGCAGCATCTACGGAGTCTACGAGCAGTACTTC.

This clonotype was recorded many times. The rearrangement joins TRBV5-1 to TRBJ2-6; a possible D gene is TRBD2 (5 bases). V lost 5 bases and J 2 bases, leaving 14 bases between the germline ends. The CDR3 extends over 16 amino acids. Germline-derived CDR1 and CDR2 are SGHRS and YFSETQ. CDR3 DNA sequence: TGCGCCAGCAGGAACATGATGAGGGCTGGGGCCAACGTCCTGACTTTC. Its protein product is CASRNMMRAGANVLTF.

J is TRBJ1-4 and V is TRBV29-1; D might be TRBD1 (5 bases). Per the germline V gene, CDR1 is SQVTM and CDR2 is ANQGSEA. The V gene lost 4 bases and the J gene lost 3 bases, with 9 bases spanning the gap. The CDR3 spans 13 residues. The CDR3 spells CSVAGRSNEKLFF. Here the CDR3 DNA reads TGCAGCGTTGCGGGACGGTCTAATGAAAAACTGTTTTTT. The variable domain in full, with the rest retrieved from reference TRBV29-1 and TRBJ1-4, is SAVISQKPSRDICQRGTSLTIQCQVDSQVTMMFWYRQQPGQSLTLIATANQGSEATYESGFVIDKFPISRPNLTFSTLTVSNMSPEDSSIYLCSVAGRSNEKLFFGSGTQLSVL.

V is TRBV7-3 and J is TRBJ2-1, with D unclear. V was clipped by 5 bases and J by 9 bases, with 11 bases between them. There are 12 residues in the CDR3. The germline CDR1 and CDR2 sequences are SGHTA and FQGTGA. The CDR3 region is CASSHPAGEQFF. In DNA form, the CDR3 reads TGTGCCAGCAGCCATCCCGCTGGTGAGCAGTTCTTC.

This clonotype was seen only a few times. The CDR3 protein is CASSQVGTGGETQYF. The CDR3 region has the DNA TGCGCCAGCAGCCAAGTTGGGACAGGGGGAGAGACCCAGTACTTC. V and J are TRBV4-1 and TRBJ2-5; 11 nucleotides agree with TRBD1. The CDR3 extends over 15 amino acids. With 1 base clipped from V and 4 bases from J, the junction kept 2 bases outside the gene matches. CDR1 is MGHRA, CDR2 YSYEKL, per germline.

This chain connects TRBV7-3 to TRBJ2-1, with TRBD2 matching over 8 bases. This CDR3 is built from 20 residues. J lost 2 bases, V lost 3 bases, and 18 bases had no gene match. Per germline, CDR1 SGHTA and CDR2 FQGTGA. The CDR3 loop reads CASSLELAAVGPRTYNEQFF. CDR3 DNA: TGTGCCAGCAGCTTGGAACTAGCGGCAGTAGGCCCCCGTACCTACAATGAGCAGTTCTTC. Supplemented by reference TRBV7-3 and TRBJ2-1, the full variable domain reads GAGVSQTPSNKVTEKGKYVELRCDPISGHTALYWYRQSLGQGPEFLIYFQGTGAADDSGLPNDRFFAVRPEGSVSTLKIQRTERGDSAVYLCASSLELAAVGPRTYNEQFFGPGTRLTVL.

This chain connects TRBV7-9 to TRBJ1-2; 9 positions match TRBD1. Trimming took 7 bases from V and 2 from J; bases not matched to a gene: 2. Germline CDR1 SEHNR, CDR2 FQNEAQ (reference sequence). There are 13 residues in the CDR3. The CDR3 DNA reads as TGTGCCAGCACTACAGGGGGCAACTATGGCTACACCTTC. It specifies CASTTGGNYGYTF.

V and J are TRBV5-6 and TRBJ2-6; no clear D gene. CDR1 is SGHDT, CDR2 YYEEEE, per germline. Trimming stripped 1 base from V and 12 bases from J, with 14 bases between. The CDR3 covers 14 residues. The CDR3 DNA follows: TGTGCCAGCAGCTTGAAAGTTTCATACGGCGTCCTGACTTTC. Translation: CASSLKVSYGVLTF.

For this clonotype: Here the CDR3 omits its conserved ending phenylalanine or tryptophan, so a read error is the likely source. The rearrangement links TRBV29-1 to TRBJ1-1; TRBD1 aligns across 9 bases. The CDR3 is 13 residues long. V lost 8 bases and J lost 4; bases outside the gene matches: 8. Germline CDR1 and CDR2: SQVTM and ANQGSEA. CDR3: CSLRQGDFTEAFY. CDR3 bases: TGCAGCTTGCGACAGGGGGATTTCACTGAAGCTTTCTAT.

The rearrangement uses TRBV5-1 and TRBJ2-7, with 7 bases fitting TRBD2. V lost 7 bases and J lost 5; bases outside the gene matches: 6. The germline V gene encodes CDR1 SGHRS and CDR2 YFSETQ. This CDR3 is 12 amino acids long. CDR3 amino acids: CASRDYTHEQYF. CDR3 sequence (DNA): TGCGCCAGCCGGGACTACACACACGAGCAGTACTTC. Full variable domain (rest looked up from reference TRBV5-1 and TRBJ2-7): KAGVTQTPRYLIKTRGQQVTLSCSPISGHRSVSWYQQTPGQGLQFLFEYFSETQRNKGNFPGRFSGRQFSNSRSEMNVSTLELGDSALYLCASRDYTHEQYFGPGTRLTVT.

The gene calls are TRBV28 and TRBJ2-5, with 8 nucleotides matching TRBD2. Trimming at V came to 3 bases and at J to 2 bases, leaving 8 bases not matched to a gene. The CDR3 runs to 16 residues. Looked up from germline, CDR1 is MDHEN and CDR2 is SYDVKM. The CDR3 region is CASSFGVAGKQETQYF. Written as DNA, the CDR3 is TGTGCCAGCAGTTTCGGAGTAGCGGGAAAACAAGAGACCCAGTACTTC.

This clonotype was observed a few times. The genes are TRBV5-1 and TRBJ2-7; unclear D gene. Germline-derived CDR1 and CDR2 are SGHRS and YFSETQ. The CDR3 loop spans 16 amino acids. V lost 0 bases and J 0 bases, leaving 13 bases between the germline ends. CDR3 sequence reads: CASSLARRQVSYEQYF. The CDR3 coding sequence is TGCGCCAGCAGCTTGGCCCGTCGGCAGGTCTCCTACGAGCAGTACTTC.

The chain uses TRBV14 and TRBJ2-7; D may be TRBD2 (5 bases). The CDR3 extends over 15 amino acids. Germline V gene data show CDR1 as SGHDN and CDR2 as FVKESK. The V end was cut by 4 bases, the J end by 0 bases, with 13 bases between. This CDR3 is CASSPRGRSSYEQYF. The CDR3 DNA is TGTGCCAGCAGCCCCCGAGGGCGGAGCTCCTACGAGCAGTACTTC.

This clonotype occurred a few times. The V and J genes are TRBV6-4 and TRBJ2-4; TRBD2 agrees at 16 bases. This CDR3 comprises 19 residues. The V gene end was trimmed by 6 bases and the J gene end by 2 bases; junction bases not matched to a gene: 10. CDR1 and CDR2 (germline): MRHNA, SNTAGT. The CDR3 spells CASRRGLAGGPLSKNIQYF. The CDR3 DNA is TGTGCCAGCAGGCGGGGACTAGCGGGAGGGCCTCTATCCAAAAACATTCAGTACTTC.

This clonotype was counted between two and nine times. The gene calls are TRBV12-3 or TRBV12-4 and TRBJ1-2; D gene uncertain. Trimming cost V 8 bases and J 4 bases, with 17 bases left between them. This CDR3 is 14 amino acids long. CDR3 DNA sequence: TGTGCCAGCGCCTATGATTTTAGGGCCTATGGCTACACCTTC. Its translation is CASAYDFRAYGYTF.

The rearrangement uses TRBV12-3 or TRBV12-4 and TRBJ1-4; no clear D. The V end was cut by 6 bases, the J end by 5 bases, with 10 bases between. The CDR3 runs to 13 residues. The CDR3 DNA reads as TGTGCCAGCAGACAGACACTGAATGAAAAACTGTTTTTT. This sequence encodes CASRQTLNEKLFF.